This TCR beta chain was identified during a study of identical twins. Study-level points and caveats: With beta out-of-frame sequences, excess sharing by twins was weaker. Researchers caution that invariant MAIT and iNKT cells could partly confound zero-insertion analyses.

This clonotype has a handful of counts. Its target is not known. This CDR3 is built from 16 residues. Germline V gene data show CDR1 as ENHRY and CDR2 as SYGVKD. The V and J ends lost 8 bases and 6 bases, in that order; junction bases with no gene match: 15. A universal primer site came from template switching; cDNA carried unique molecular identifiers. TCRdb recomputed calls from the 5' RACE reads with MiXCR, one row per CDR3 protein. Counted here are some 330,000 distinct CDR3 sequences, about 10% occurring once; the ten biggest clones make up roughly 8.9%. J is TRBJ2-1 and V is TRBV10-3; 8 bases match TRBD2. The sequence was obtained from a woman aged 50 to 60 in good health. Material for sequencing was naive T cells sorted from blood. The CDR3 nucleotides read TGTGCCATCCTTAAACTAGCGGCTATGGGGGGCAATGAGCAGTTCTTC. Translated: CAILKLAAMGGNEQFF.